This is a list of T cell receptor beta chains from one sample in a study of CD8 T cells in Susac syndrome. TCRdb fed the immunoSEQ multiplex PCR reads into MiXCR, producing one record per CDR3 protein. Of about 210,000 distinct CDR3 sequences in the sample, 95% are singletons; the top ten hold around 0.08%. The sample was CD4+ T cells from PBMCs. The receptors come from a human donor with multiple sclerosis. The CDR3 runs from the conserved cysteine through the conserved F or W. A D gene is named only where the DNA matches it firmly. The size of a clone is reported for some rows only, either as once, few or many, or as a class for expanded clones.

CDR3nt: TGTGCCAGCAGTCTAACTAGCATTGGAAACATTCAGTACTTC
CDR3aa: CASSLTSIGNIQYF
v_gene: TRBV28
abundance: .
j_gene: TRBJ2-4
d_gene: .

CDR3nt: TGTGCCAGCAGTTTACCAGGGAGAGGGGTTAACAATGAGCAGTTCTTC
CDR3aa: CASSLPGRGVNNEQFF
v_gene: TRBV12-3/TRBV12-4
abundance: .
j_gene: TRBJ2-1
d_gene: .

CDR3nt: TGCAGCGCTCAGAACACTGAAGCTTTCTTT
CDR3aa: CSAQNTEAFF
v_gene: TRBV29-1
abundance: few
j_gene: TRBJ1-1
d_gene: .

CDR3nt: TGTGCCACCAGCAGAGGCACTAGCGGGGGGCTCAATGAGCAGTTCTTC
CDR3aa: CATSRGTSGGLNEQFF
v_gene: TRBV15
abundance: .
j_gene: TRBJ2-1
d_gene: TRBD2

CDR3nt: TGTGCCAGCGTCCCCGGGGGGGGAGGAAATCAGCCCCAGCATTTT
CDR3aa: CASVPGGGGNQPQHF
v_gene: TRBV7-2
abundance: .
j_gene: TRBJ1-5
d_gene: .

CDR3nt: TGCAGTGCTTTAAGCGGGGAGACCCAGTACTTC
CDR3aa: CSALSGETQYF
v_gene: TRBV20-1
abundance: .
j_gene: TRBJ2-5
d_gene: .

CDR3nt: TGTGCCACCAGTGATAGGGGGCGCCGGGATGAGCAGTTCTTC
CDR3aa: CATSDRGRRDEQFF
v_gene: TRBV24-1
abundance: .
j_gene: TRBJ2-1
d_gene: TRBD1

CDR3nt: TGTGCCTGGAGTGTAAAACCGGACAGGGGTTCCTACGAGCAGTACTTC
CDR3aa: CAWSVKPDRGSYEQYF
v_gene: TRBV30
abundance: .
j_gene: TRBJ2-7
d_gene: TRBD1

CDR3nt: TGTGCCACCAGCAGAGACGGCTGGGGCAACTCCTACAATGAGCAGTTCTTC
CDR3aa: CATSRDGWGNSYNEQFF
v_gene: TRBV15
abundance: .
j_gene: TRBJ2-1
d_gene: .

CDR3nt: TGTGCCAGCGGGACAGACCAAGAGACCCAGTACTTC
CDR3aa: CASGTDQETQYF
v_gene: TRBV10-3
abundance: .
j_gene: TRBJ2-5
d_gene: .

CDR3nt: TGCGCCAGCAGCTTGCGATCAGCGGGGGGGCACAATGAGCAGTTCTTC
CDR3aa: CASSLRSAGGHNEQFF
v_gene: TRBV5-1
abundance: .
j_gene: TRBJ2-1
d_gene: TRBD2

CDR3nt: TGTGCCAGCAGCCACCAAGAGACCCAGTACTTC
CDR3aa: CASSHQETQYF
v_gene: TRBV4-2
abundance: few
j_gene: TRBJ2-5
d_gene: .

CDR3nt: TGTGCCAGCAGCCAAAGCCCCCTAGCGGGGGGCGCCTGGCCTCAGTACTTC
CDR3aa: CASSQSPLAGGAWPQYF
v_gene: TRBV3-1
abundance: .
j_gene: TRBJ2-4
d_gene: TRBD2

CDR3nt: TGTGCCAGCAGCTTAGGGACAGGGCGGTCCCGTGATTCACCCCTCCACTTT
CDR3aa: CASSLGTGRSRDSPLHF
v_gene: TRBV11-2
abundance: .
j_gene: TRBJ1-6
d_gene: TRBD1

CDR3nt: TGTGCCTGGGCACCGGGGGGAGATCAGCCCCAGCATTTT
CDR3aa: CAWAPGGDQPQHF
v_gene: TRBV30
abundance: .
j_gene: TRBJ1-5
d_gene: .

CDR3nt: TGTGCCAGCAGACAGACAGGGGGCGGACAGCCCCAGCATTTT
CDR3aa: CASRQTGGGQPQHF
v_gene: TRBV12-3/TRBV12-4
abundance: .
j_gene: TRBJ1-5
d_gene: TRBD1

CDR3nt: TGTGCCAGCAGTGAGTTTAGAGCCCCGAACACCGGGGAGCTGTTTTTT
CDR3aa: CASSEFRAPNTGELFF
v_gene: TRBV2
abundance: .
j_gene: TRBJ2-2
d_gene: .

CDR3nt: TGTGCCAGCAGCCAAGATCGAGGGCAGGGGTACCATGGCTACACCTTC
CDR3aa: CASSQDRGQGYHGYTF
v_gene: TRBV3-1
abundance: .
j_gene: TRBJ1-2
d_gene: .

CDR3nt: TGTGCCAGTAGTATTGGGAAAGAGACCCAGTACTTC
CDR3aa: CASSIGKETQYF
v_gene: TRBV19
abundance: .
j_gene: TRBJ2-5
d_gene: .

CDR3nt: TGTGCCACCAGTGATTCACTAGCGGTAACAGATACGCAGTATTTT
CDR3aa: CATSDSLAVTDTQYF
v_gene: TRBV24-1
abundance: .
j_gene: TRBJ2-3
d_gene: TRBD2

CDR3nt: TGTGCCACCAGTGCACAGGGGGAGGGGGAGCTGTTTTTT
CDR3aa: CATSAQGEGELFF
v_gene: TRBV24-1
abundance: .
j_gene: TRBJ2-2
d_gene: TRBD1

CDR3nt: TGCAGTGCGCCGAGGCACAGGGACAATGAGCAGTTCTTC
CDR3aa: CSAPRHRDNEQFF
v_gene: TRBV20-1
abundance: .
j_gene: TRBJ2-1
d_gene: .

CDR3nt: TGTGCCAGCAGTTTAACCCCGGGACCAAACACAGATACGCAGTATTTT
CDR3aa: CASSLTPGPNTDTQYF
v_gene: TRBV12-3/TRBV12-4
abundance: .
j_gene: TRBJ2-3
d_gene: .

CDR3nt: TGTGCCAGCAGCTTAACCCAGGGGCGAGGCTACACCTTC
CDR3aa: CASSLTQGRGYTF
v_gene: TRBV7-2
abundance: .
j_gene: TRBJ1-2
d_gene: .

CDR3nt: TGCAGCGTTGGGGGAGTGGGTCAGCCCCAGCATTTT
CDR3aa: CSVGGVGQPQHF
v_gene: TRBV29-1
abundance: .
j_gene: TRBJ1-5
d_gene: .

CDR3nt: TGTGCCAGCAGCTTAAGGGGGGTCCATGAGCAGTTCTTC
CDR3aa: CASSLRGVHEQFF
v_gene: TRBV7-9
abundance: .
j_gene: TRBJ2-1
d_gene: .

CDR3nt: TGTGCCAGCAGCCAAAATGTCGCCTATAGTATGGGGTCTAACGAGCAGTACTTC
CDR3aa: CASSQNVAYSMGSNEQYF
v_gene: TRBV3-1
abundance: .
j_gene: TRBJ2-7
d_gene: .

CDR3nt: TGCAGTGCTAGGAATAGCAATCAGCCCCAGCATTTT
CDR3aa: CSARNSNQPQHF
v_gene: TRBV20-1
abundance: .
j_gene: TRBJ1-5
d_gene: .